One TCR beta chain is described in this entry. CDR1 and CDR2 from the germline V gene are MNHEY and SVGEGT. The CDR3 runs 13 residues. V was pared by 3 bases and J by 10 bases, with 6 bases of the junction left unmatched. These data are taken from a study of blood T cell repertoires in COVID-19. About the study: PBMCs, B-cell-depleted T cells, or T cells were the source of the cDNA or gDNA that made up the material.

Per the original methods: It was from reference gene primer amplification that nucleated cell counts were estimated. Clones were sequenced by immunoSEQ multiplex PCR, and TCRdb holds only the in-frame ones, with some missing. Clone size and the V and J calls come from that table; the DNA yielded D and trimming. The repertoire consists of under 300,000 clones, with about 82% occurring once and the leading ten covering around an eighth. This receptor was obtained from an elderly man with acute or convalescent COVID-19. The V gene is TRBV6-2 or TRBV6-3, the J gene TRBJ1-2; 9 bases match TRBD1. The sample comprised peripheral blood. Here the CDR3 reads CASSYLGQGVYTF. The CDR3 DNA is TGTGCCAGCAGTTATTTGGGACAGGGTGTCTACACCTTC.